The text below deals with one T cell receptor (beta chain). The record originates from a study of control samples from healthy donors and cancer patients. The germline V gene has CDR1 LGHNA and CDR2 YSLEER. With V trimmed by 0 bases and J by 2 bases, 4 bases remained unmatched. This CDR3 is built from 15 residues. Produced via immunoSEQ multiplex PCR; TCRdb's table is partial and in-frame only. The sample lists 85,000 to 90,000 clones, around 85% occurring once. The material sequenced was blood. The TCR originated in a woman aged 40 to 55 in good health. V is TRBV4-3 and J is TRBJ2-7, with TRBD1 identical over 7 bases. CDR3 sequence reads: CASSQETGTAYEQYF. CDR3 bases: TGCGCCAGCAGCCAAGAAACCGGGACAGCCTACGAGCAGTACTTC.